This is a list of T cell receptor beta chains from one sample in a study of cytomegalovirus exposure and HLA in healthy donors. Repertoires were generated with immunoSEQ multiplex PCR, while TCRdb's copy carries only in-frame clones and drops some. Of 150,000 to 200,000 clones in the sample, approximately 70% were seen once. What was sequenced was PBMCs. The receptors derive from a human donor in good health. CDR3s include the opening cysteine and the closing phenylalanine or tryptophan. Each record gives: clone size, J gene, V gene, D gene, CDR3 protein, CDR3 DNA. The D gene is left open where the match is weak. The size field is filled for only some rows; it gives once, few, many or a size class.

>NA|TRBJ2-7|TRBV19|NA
CASSISGGEQYF
TGTGCCAGTAGTATTTCCGGGGGCGAGCAGTACTTC
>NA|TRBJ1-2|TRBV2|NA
CASSEALRQARVYGYTF
TGTGCCAGCAGTGAAGCGCTAAGACAGGCGAGGGTCTATGGCTACACCTTC
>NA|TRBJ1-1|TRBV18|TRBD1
CASSPDRGVKNTEAFF
TGTGCCAGCTCACCTGACAGGGGAGTTAAGAACACTGAAGCTTTCTTT
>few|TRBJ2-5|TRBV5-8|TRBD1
CASSSSPGQGASGETQYF
TGTGCCAGCAGCTCTTCTCCGGGACAGGGGGCGTCGGGAGAGACCCAGTACTTC
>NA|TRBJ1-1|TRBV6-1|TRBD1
CASSENGQGNTEAFF
TGTGCCAGCAGTGAAAACGGACAGGGGAACACTGAAGCTTTCTTT
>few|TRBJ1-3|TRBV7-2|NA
CASSLGPSSGNTIYF
TGTGCCAGCAGCTTAGGTCCGAGCTCTGGAAACACCATATATTTT
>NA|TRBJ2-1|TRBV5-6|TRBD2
CASSPLAGTTLANEQFF
TGTGCCAGCAGCCCCCTAGCGGGGACCACCCTGGCCAATGAGCAGTTCTTC
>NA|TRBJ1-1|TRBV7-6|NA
CASSLELTNTEAFF
TGTGCCAGCAGCCTAGAACTGACAAACACTGAAGCTTTCTTT
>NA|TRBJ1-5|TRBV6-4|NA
CASSDSTGMGLRNQPQHF
TGTGCCAGCAGTGACTCAACGGGGATGGGTTTGCGCAATCAGCCCCAGCATTTT
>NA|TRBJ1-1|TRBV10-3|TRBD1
CAISDRGQGREAFF
TGTGCCATCAGTGACCGGGGACAGGGGCGTGAAGCTTTCTTT
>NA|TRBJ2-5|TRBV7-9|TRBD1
CASSLGQTGAEKETQYF
TGTGCCAGCAGCTTAGGACAGACAGGGGCCGAGAAAGAGACCCAGTACTTC
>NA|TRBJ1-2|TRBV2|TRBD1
CASTWESGQVNGYTF
TGTGCCAGCACCTGGGAATCGGGACAGGTCAATGGCTACACCTTC
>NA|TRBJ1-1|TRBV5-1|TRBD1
CASSSGQGRNTEAFF
TGCGCCAGCAGCTCTGGACAGGGGAGGAACACTGAAGCTTTCTTT
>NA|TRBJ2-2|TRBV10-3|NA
CAISDGHLLTGELFF
TGTGCCATCAGTGACGGACACCTCCTCACCGGGGAGCTGTTTTTT
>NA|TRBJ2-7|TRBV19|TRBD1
CASSIVGGDSSYEQYF
TGTGCCAGTAGTATAGTAGGGGGCGATAGCTCCTACGAGCAGTACTTC
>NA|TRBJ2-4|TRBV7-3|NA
CASNEHVAKNIQYF
TGTGCCAGCAACGAACACGTAGCCAAAAACATTCAGTACTTC
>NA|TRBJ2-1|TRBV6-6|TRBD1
CASSYRRQGAPNEQFF
TGTGCCAGCAGTTACCGACGACAGGGGGCGCCCAATGAGCAGTTCTTC
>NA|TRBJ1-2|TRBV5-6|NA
CASSRVRNYGYTF
TGTGCCAGCAGCCGGGTCAGAAACTATGGCTACACCTTC
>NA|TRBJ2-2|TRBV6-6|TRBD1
CASQRGQRGAGELFF
TGTGCCAGCCAACGGGGACAGCGCGGCGCCGGGGAGCTGTTTTTT
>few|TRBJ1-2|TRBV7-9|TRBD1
CASSRGTGGGNYGYTF
TGTGCCAGCAGCCGTGGTACAGGGGGTGGTAACTATGGCTACACCTTC
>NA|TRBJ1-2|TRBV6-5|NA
CASSYPGGARENGYTF
TGTGCCAGCAGTTACCCGGGGGGGGCAAGAGAGAATGGCTACACCTTC
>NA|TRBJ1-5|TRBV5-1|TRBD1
CASSPRGASNQPQHF
TGCGCCAGCAGCCCCAGGGGGGCCAGCAATCAGCCCCAGCATTTT
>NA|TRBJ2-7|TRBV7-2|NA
CASSSRDSTYEQYF
TGTGCCAGCAGCTCGCGCGACAGCACCTACGAGCAGTACTTC
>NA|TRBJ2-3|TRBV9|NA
CASSVGEGGGFTDTQYF
TGTGCCAGCAGCGTAGGTGAGGGGGGGGGCTTCACAGATACGCAGTATTTT
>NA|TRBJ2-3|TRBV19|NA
CASSLDRDTQYF
TGTGCCAGTAGTCTCGACAGGGATACGCAGTATTTT
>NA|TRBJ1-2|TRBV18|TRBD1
CASPSRTGGYYGYTF
TGTGCCAGCCCCTCCCGGACAGGGGGCTACTATGGCTACACCTTC
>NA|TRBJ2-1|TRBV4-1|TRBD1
CASSPRGTDKPLYNEQFF
TGCGCCAGCAGCCCACGAGGGACAGACAAACCTTTATACAATGAGCAGTTCTTC
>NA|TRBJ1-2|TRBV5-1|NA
CASSLRQNPNYGYTF
TGCGCCAGCAGCTTGAGACAGAACCCCAACTATGGCTACACCTTC
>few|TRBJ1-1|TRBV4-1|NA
CASSQPPGDTEAFF
TGCGCCAGCAGCCAGCCCCCGGGGGACACTGAAGCTTTCTTT
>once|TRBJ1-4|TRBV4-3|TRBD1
CASSQDPRTGGVGGEKLFF
TGCGCCAGCAGCCAAGATCCGCGGACAGGGGGCGTCGGTGGTGAAAAACTGTTTTTT
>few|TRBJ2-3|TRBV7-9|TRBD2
CASSSFPAGGTDTQYF
TGTGCCAGCAGCTCCTTCCCAGCGGGGGGCACAGATACGCAGTATTTT
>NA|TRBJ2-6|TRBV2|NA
CAQQGSGANVLTF
TGTGCCCAACAGGGATCTGGGGCCAACGTCCTGACTTTC
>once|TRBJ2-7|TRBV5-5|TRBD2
CASSQSGGAHEQYF
TGTGCCAGCAGCCAAAGCGGGGGGGCCCACGAGCAGTACTTC
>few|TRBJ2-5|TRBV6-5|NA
CASSSSPMETQYF
TGTGCCAGCAGTTCTAGCCCAATGGAGACCCAGTACTTC
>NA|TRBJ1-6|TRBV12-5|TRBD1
CASGLGQGSINSPLHF
TGTGCTAGTGGTTTGGGACAGGGTTCGATTAATTCACCCCTCCACTTT
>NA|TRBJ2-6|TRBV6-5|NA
CASSYLRNSGANVLTF
TGTGCCAGCAGTTACTTGCGGAACTCTGGGGCCAACGTCCTGACTTTC
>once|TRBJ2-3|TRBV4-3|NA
CASSQELRGGDTDTQYF
TGCGCCAGCAGCCAAGAGCTACGAGGGGGAGACACAGATACGCAGTATTTT
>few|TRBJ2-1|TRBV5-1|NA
CASSLPGDNEQFF
TGCGCCAGCAGCTTACCGGGGGACAATGAGCAGTTCTTC
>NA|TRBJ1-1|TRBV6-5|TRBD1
CASRRGQGVTEAFF
TGTGCCAGCAGAAGAGGACAGGGGGTAACTGAAGCTTTCTTT